This T cell receptor (beta chain) was found in a study of CD8+ T cells in alopecia areata. Study-wide background: It was oral tofacitinib, at 5 to 10 mg twice daily, that treated patients received. Overall study findings and caveats: Scalp samples also yield sequences from resident alphabeta T cells of normal skin.

This clone was seen only a few times. Its antigen is undetermined. Stated treatment: oral pan-JAK inhibitor, 5-10 mg twice daily. V dropped 3 bases and J dropped 7 bases, with 16 bases sitting between them. CDR1 is SQVTM and CDR2 is ANQGSEA in the germline V gene. This CDR3 comprises 14 residues. Following extraction, RNA underwent reverse transcription to cDNA, which served as the sequencing template. TCRdb's copy holds only in-frame clones and misses some; the assay was immunoSEQ multiplex PCR. The table lists roughly 100,000 clones, around 47% of them singletons. The sample in question was CD8+ T cells sorted from blood, obtained at week 24, from a patient treated with tofacitinib. The J gene is TRBJ2-1, the V gene TRBV29-1, with D possibly called TRBD1 or TRBD2 (5 bases each). The sequence was collected from a human donor with alopecia areata. CDR3 loop: CSVDRDPDQNEQFF. CDR3 DNA: TGCAGCGTTGACCGGGACCCAGACCAGAATGAGCAGTTCTTC.